This T cell receptor (beta chain) was obtained from a study of tumor-infiltrating lymphocytes in oesophageal squamous cell carcinoma. TCRdb reanalysed the PCR reads using MiXCR and keeps one entry per CDR3 protein. The table lists about 10,000 distinct CDR3 sequences, roughly 63% of them singletons. The V segment lost 5 bases and the J segment 3 bases; nucleotides outside the gene matches: 8. The CDR3 consists of 15 residues. CDR1 and CDR2 from the germline V gene are SGHVS and FQNEAQ. The sequencing input was esophageal tumor tissue. This TCR came from a female donor with esophageal squamous cell carcinoma. V usage is TRBV7-8 and J usage is TRBJ2-7; 9 bases map to TRBD2. The CDR3 nucleotides read TGTGCCAGCAGCGCCCCGGGACTAGCCGACTACGAGCAGTACTTC. It codes for CASSAPGLADYEQYF.